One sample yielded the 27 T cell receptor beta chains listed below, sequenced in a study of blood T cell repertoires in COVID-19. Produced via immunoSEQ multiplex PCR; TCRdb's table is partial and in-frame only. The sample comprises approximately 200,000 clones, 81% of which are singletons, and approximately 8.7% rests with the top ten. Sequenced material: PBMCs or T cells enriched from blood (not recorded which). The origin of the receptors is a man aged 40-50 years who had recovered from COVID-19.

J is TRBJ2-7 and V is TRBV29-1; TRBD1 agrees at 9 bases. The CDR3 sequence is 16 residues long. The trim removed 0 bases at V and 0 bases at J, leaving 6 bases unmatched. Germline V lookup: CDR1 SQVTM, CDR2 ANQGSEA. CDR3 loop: CSVEDLRDRVSYEQYF. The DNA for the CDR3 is TGCAGCGTTGAAGACCTCCGGGACAGGGTCTCCTACGAGCAGTACTTC.

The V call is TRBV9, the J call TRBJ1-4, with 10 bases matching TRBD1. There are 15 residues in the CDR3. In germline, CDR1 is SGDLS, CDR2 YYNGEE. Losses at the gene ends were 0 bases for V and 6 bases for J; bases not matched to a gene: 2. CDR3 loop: CASSVVGQGDEKLFF. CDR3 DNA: TGTGCCAGCAGCGTAGTCGGACAGGGGGATGAAAAACTGTTTTTT. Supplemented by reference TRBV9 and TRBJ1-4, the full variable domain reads DSGVTQTPKHLITATGQRVTLRCSPRSGDLSVYWYQQSLDQGLQFLIQYYNGEERAKGNILERFSAQQFPDLHSELNLSSLELGDSALYFCASSVVGQGDEKLFFGSGTQLSVL.

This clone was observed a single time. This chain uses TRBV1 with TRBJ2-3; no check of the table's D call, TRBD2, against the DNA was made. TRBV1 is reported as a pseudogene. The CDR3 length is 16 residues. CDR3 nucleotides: TGCACCAGCAGCCAAGATCAAGGGAGGGAGAAAGATACGCAGTATTTT. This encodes CTSSQDQGREKDTQYF.

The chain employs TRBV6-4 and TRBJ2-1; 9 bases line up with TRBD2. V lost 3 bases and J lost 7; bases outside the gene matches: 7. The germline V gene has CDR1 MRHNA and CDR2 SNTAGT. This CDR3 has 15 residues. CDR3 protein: CASSEGGGAGNEQFF. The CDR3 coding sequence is TGTGCCAGCAGTGAAGGCGGGGGGGCTGGAAATGAGCAGTTCTTC.

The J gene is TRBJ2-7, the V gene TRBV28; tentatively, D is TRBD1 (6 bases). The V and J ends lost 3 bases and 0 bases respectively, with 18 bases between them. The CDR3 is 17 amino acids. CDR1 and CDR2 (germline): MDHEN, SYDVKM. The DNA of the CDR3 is TGTGCCAGCAGTTTTAGAATGTGGACAGAGGACTCCTACGAGCAGTACTTC. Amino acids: CASSFRMWTEDSYEQYF.

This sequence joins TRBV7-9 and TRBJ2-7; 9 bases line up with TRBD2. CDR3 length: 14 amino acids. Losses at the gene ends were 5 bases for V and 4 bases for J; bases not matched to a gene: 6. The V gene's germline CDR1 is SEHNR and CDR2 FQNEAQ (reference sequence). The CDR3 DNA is TGTGCCAGCAGCCATAGCGGGAGAGGTTACGAGCAGTACTTC. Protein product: CASSHSGRGYEQYF. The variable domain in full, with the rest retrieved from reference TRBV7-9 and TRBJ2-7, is DTGVSQNPRHKITKRGQNVTFRCDPISEHNRLYWYRQTLGQGPEFLTYFQNEAQLEKSRLLSDRFSAERPKGSFSTLEIQRTEQGDSAMYLCASSHSGRGYEQYFGPGTRLTVT.

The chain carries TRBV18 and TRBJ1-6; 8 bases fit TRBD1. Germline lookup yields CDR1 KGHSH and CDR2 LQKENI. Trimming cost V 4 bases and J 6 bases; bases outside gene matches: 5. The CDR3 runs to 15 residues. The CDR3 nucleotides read TGTGCCAGCTCACGACAGGGGAGGAGTAATTCACCCCTCCACTTT. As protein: CASSRQGRSNSPLHF.

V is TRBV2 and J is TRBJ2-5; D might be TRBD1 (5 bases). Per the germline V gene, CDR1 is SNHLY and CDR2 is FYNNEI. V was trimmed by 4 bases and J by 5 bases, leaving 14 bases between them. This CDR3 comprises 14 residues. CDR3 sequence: CASSVEVSGETQYF. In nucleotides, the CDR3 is TGTGCCAGCAGTGTAGAAGTGTCAGGGGAGACCCAGTACTTC.

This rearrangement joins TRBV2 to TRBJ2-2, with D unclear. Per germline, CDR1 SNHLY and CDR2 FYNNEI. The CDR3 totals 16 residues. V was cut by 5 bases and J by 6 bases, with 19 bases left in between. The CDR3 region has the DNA TGTGCCAGCAGTCCAGAATCAATCATAACCGCCGGGGAGCTGTTTTTT. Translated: CASSPESIITAGELFF. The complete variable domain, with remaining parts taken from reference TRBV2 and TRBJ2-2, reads EPEVTQTPSHQVTQMGQEVILRCVPISNHLYFYWYRQILGQKVEFLVSFYNNEISEKSEIFDDQFSVERPDGSNFTLKIRSTKLEDSAMYFCASSPESIITAGELFFGEGSRLTVL.

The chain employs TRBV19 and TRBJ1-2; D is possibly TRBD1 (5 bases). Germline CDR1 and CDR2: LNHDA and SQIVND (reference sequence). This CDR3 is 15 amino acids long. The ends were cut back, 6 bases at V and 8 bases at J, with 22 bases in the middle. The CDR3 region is CASSQTEPVKGGYTF. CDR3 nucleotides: TGTGCCAGTAGCCAGACAGAGCCCGTTAAGGGCGGCTACACCTTC. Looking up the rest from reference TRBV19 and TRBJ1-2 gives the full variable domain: DGGITQSPKYLFRKEGQNVTLSCEQNLNHDAMYWYRQDPGQGLRLIYYSQIVNDFQKGDIAEGYSVSREKKESFPLTVTSAQKNPTAFYLCASSQTEPVKGGYTFGSGTRLTVV.

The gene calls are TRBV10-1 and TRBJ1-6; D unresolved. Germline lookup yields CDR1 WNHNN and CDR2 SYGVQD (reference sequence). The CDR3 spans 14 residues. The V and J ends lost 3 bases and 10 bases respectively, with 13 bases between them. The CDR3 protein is CASSEKGGNSPLHF. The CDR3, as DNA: TGCGCCAGCAGTGAAAAAGGAGGGAACTCACCCCTCCACTTT.

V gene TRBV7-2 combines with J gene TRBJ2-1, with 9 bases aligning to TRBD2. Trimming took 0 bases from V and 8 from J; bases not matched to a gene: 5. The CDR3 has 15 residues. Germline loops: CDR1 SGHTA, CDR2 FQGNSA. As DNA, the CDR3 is TGTGCCAGCAGCTTAGCTAGCGGGAGTGTATATGAGCAGTTCTTC. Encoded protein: CASSLASGSVYEQFF.

The CDR3: CASSLSGGDGYTF. The CDR3 nucleotides read TGTGCCAGCAGCTTGTCAGGGGGCGATGGCTACACCTTC. V and J are TRBV5-5 and TRBJ1-2; 8 bases are a match to TRBD1. Germline CDR1 is SGHKS and CDR2 is YYEKEE (reference sequence). After removal of 1 base from V and 6 bases from J, the junction contained 2 bases not matched to a gene. The CDR3 spans 13 residues. Full variable domain (rest looked up from reference TRBV5-5 and TRBJ1-2): DAGVTQSPTHLIKTRGQQVTLRCSPISGHKSVSWYQQVLGQGPQFIFQYYEKEERGRGNFPDRFSARQFPNYSSELNVNALLLGDSALYLCASSLSGGDGYTFGSGTRLTVV.

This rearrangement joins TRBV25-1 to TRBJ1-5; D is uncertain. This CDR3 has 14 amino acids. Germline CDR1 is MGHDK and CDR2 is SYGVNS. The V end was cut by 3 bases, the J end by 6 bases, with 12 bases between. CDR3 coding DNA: TGTGCCAGCAGTGATAACAGAGAATTTCAGCCCCAGCATTTT. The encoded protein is CASSDNREFQPQHF. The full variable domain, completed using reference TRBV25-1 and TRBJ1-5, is EADIYQTPRYLVIGTGKKITLECSQTMGHDKMYWYQQDPGMELHLIHYSYGVNSTEKGDLSSESTVSRIRTEHFPLTLESARPSHTSQYLCASSDNREFQPQHFGDGTRLSIL.

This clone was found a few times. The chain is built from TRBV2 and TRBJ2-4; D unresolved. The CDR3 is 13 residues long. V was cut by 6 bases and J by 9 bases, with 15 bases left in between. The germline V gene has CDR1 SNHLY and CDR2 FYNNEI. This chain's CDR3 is CASRRLERGIQYF. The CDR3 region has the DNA TGTGCCAGCAGAAGGTTGGAGCGAGGCATTCAGTACTTC.

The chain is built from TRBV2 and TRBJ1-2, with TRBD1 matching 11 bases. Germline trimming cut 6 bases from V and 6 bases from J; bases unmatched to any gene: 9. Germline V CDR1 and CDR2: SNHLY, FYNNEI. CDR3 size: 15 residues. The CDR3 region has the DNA TGTGCCAGCAGGGAGGGACAGGGGGGAATCGATGGCTACACCTTC. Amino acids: CASREGQGGIDGYTF. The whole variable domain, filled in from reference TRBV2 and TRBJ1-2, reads EPEVTQTPSHQVTQMGQEVILRCVPISNHLYFYWYRQILGQKVEFLVSFYNNEISEKSEIFDDQFSVERPDGSNFTLKIRSTKLEDSAMYFCASREGQGGIDGYTFGSGTRLTVV.

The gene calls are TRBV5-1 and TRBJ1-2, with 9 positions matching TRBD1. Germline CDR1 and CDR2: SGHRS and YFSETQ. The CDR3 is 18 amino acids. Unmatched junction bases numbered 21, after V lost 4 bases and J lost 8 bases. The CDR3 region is CASSREPPGQGRGYGYTF. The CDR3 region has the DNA TGCGCCAGCAGCCGGGAACCCCCGGGACAGGGCCGCGGGTACGGCTACACCTTC. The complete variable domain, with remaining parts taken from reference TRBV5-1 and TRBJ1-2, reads KAGVTQTPRYLIKTRGQQVTLSCSPISGHRSVSWYQQTPGQGLQFLFEYFSETQRNKGNFPGRFSGRQFSNSRSEMNVSTLELGDSALYLCASSREPPGQGRGYGYTFGSGTRLTVV.

The CDR3 spells CASFQVGTGAYEQYF. In DNA, the CDR3 is TGTGCTAGTTTCCAGGTGGGGACAGGGGCCTACGAGCAGTACTTC. This chain connects TRBV12-5 to TRBJ2-7; the match to TRBD1 covers 10 bases. The CDR3 has 15 amino acids. Germline-derived CDR1 and CDR2 are LGHNT and FRNRAP. After removal of 8 bases from V and 2 bases from J, the junction contained 9 bases not matched to a gene.

CDR3 residues: CASSPGGTQETQYF. CDR3 nucleotides: TGTGCCAGCAGCCCTGGAGGGACCCAAGAGACCCAGTACTTC. The chain recombines TRBV5-4 with TRBJ2-5; tentatively, D is TRBD2 (6 bases). V lost 4 bases and J lost 1, with 11 bases in between. Germline lookup yields CDR1 SGHNT and CDR2 YYREEE (reference sequence). This CDR3 has 14 residues.

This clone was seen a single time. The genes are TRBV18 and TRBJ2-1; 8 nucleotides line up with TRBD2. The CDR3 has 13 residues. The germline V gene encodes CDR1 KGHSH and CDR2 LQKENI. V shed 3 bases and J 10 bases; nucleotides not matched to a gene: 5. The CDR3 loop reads CASSPTGGGEQFF. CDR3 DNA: TGTGCCAGCTCACCGACCGGGGGGGGCGAGCAGTTCTTC.

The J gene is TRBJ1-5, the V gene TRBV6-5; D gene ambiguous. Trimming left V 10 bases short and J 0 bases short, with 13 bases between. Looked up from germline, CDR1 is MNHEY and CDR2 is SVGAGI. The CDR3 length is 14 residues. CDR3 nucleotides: TGTGCCACTACGCGGGAATATAGCAATCAGCCCCAGCATTTT. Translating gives CATTREYSNQPQHF.

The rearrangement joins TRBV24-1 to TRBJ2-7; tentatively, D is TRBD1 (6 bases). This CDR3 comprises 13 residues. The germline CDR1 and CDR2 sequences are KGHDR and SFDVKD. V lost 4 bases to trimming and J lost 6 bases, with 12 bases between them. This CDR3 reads CATSEGGRAEQYF. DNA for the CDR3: TGTGCCACCAGTGAAGGGGGTAGGGCCGAGCAGTACTTC.

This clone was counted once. The CDR3, as DNA: TGTGCCAGCATCCTGGACCGGAGGGGCAATCAGCCCCAGCATTTT. It is translated as CASILDRRGNQPQHF. The chain employs TRBV6-5 and TRBJ1-5, with D unresolved. Germline V gives CDR1 MNHEY, CDR2 SVGAGI. The V and J ends lost 7 bases and 2 bases respectively, with 15 bases between them. The CDR3 consists of 15 residues.

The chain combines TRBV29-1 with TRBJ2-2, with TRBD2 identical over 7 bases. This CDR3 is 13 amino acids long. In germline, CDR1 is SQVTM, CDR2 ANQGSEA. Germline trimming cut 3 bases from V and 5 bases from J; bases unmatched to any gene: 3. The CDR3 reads CSVDVSGTGELFF. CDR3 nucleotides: TGCAGCGTTGACGTTAGCGGGACCGGGGAGCTGTTTTTT.

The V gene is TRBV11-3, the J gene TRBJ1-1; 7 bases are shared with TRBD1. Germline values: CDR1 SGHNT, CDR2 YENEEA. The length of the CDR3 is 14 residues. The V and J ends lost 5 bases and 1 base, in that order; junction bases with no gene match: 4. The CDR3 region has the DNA TGTGCCAGCAGCGGCGGGACAGAGAACACTGAAGCTTTCTTT. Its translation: CASSGGTENTEAFF. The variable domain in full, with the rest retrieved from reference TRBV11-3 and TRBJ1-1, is EAGVVQSPRYKIIEKKQPVAFWCNPISGHNTLYWYLQNLGQGPELLIRYENEEAVDDSQLPKDRFSAERLKGVDSTLKIQPAELGDSAVYLCASSGGTENTEAFFGQGTRLTVV.

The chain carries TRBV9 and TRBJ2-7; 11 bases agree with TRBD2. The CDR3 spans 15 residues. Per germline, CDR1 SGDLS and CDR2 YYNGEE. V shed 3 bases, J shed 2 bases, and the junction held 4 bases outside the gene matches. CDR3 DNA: TGTGCCAGCAGCGCGGGGACTAGCGGTACCTACGAGCAGTACTTC. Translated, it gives CASSAGTSGTYEQYF.

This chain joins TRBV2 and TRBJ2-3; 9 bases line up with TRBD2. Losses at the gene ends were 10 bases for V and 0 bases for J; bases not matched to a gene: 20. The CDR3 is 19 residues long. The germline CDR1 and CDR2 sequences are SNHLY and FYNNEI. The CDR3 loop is CATPTGGSGGPSSTDTQYF. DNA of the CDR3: TGTGCCACCCCGACAGGAGGTAGCGGGGGCCCGAGTAGCACAGATACGCAGTATTTT.